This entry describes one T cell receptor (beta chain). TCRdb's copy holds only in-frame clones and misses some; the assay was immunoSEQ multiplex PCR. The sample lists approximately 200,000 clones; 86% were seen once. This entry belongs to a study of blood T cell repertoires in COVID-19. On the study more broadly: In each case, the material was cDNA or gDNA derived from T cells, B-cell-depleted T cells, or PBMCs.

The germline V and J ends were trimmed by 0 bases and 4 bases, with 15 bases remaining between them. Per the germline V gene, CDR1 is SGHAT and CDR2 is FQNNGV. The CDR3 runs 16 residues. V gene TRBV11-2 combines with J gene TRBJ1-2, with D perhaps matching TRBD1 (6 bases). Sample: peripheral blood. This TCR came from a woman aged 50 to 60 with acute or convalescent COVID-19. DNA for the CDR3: TGTGCCAGCAGCTTAGAGCCCGTGGCAGGGGTCTATGGCTACACCTTC. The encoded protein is CASSLEPVAGVYGYTF.